A selection of T cell receptor beta chains follows, all from one sample in a study of blood T cell repertoires in COVID-19. Profiled with immunoSEQ multiplex PCR; TCRdb holds only in-frame clones, not every one. Of roughly 200,000 clones in the sample, about nine tenths were seen once. Sequencing was done on a sample of peripheral blood. These receptor sequences come from a man over 45 with acute or convalescent COVID-19. CDR3s leave out the opening cysteine and the closing phenylalanine or tryptophan.

J gene,V gene,CDR3 length,CDR3 protein
TRBJ1-6,TRBV6-5,12,ASSLDRVGSPLH
TRBJ1-3,TRBV4-2,14,ASSHTRAGSGNTIY
TRBJ1-3,TRBV10-3,12,AIREGEGGNTIY
TRBJ2-1,TRBV19,12,ASTPSGTYNEQF
TRBJ2-3,TRBV6-6,13,ASSSPSGTTDTQY
TRBJ2-5,TRBV6-5,14,ASSYSGQGWGETQY
TRBJ2-7,TRBV7-3,15,ASSLTVRIADSYEQY
TRBJ1-5,TRBV2,13,ASSEGTGKNQPQH
TRBJ1-2,TRBV5-1,12,ASSPAEFSYGYT
TRBJ2-3,TRBV7-2,13,ASSLTGLGADTQY
TRBJ1-1,TRBV5-6,15,ASSQGPPLQLSFEAF
TRBJ1-1,TRBV27,12,ASTGLSGKGEAF
TRBJ2-5,TRBV28,11,ASSGQGGETQY
TRBJ2-1,TRBV28,12,ASSLLPAGGEQF
TRBJ1-5,TRBV7-2,11,ASSDRSNQPQH
TRBJ1-4,TRBV10-3,10,AISAGSEKLF
TRBJ2-1,TRBV10-3,13,AISEGTEGRNEQF
TRBJ1-3,TRBV27,13,ASSQGTGGANTIY
TRBJ2-5,TRBV24-1,15,ATSDWVRTGEGETQY
TRBJ1-6,TRBV3-1/TRBV3-2,14,ASSQKGQGGRSPLH
TRBJ2-5,TRBV11-2,11,ASSLEPPGTQY
TRBJ2-1,TRBV30,8,ACRQGEQF
TRBJ2-2,TRBV2,12,ASSRDRLTGELF
TRBJ2-5,TRBV5-1,13,ASSQTGTVKETQY
TRBJ1-5,TRBV28,14,ASSPPGQAAYQPQH
TRBJ1-6,TRBV27,11,ASSLGTNSPLH
TRBJ1-1,TRBV28,10,ASNRDYTEAF
TRBJ1-2,TRBV19,13,GTHLGTGDIYGYT
TRBJ2-5,TRBV2,13,ASSGRGGLRETQY
TRBJ2-5,TRBV5-1,11,ASSYGSQETQY
TRBJ1-4,TRBV6-5,12,ATSAVPTNEKLF
TRBJ2-1,TRBV5-1,11,ASSLGGRSEQF